Each of the 15 T cell receptor beta chains below was sequenced from the same sample in a study of CD8+ T cells in alopecia areata. cDNA reverse transcribed from extracted RNA served as the sequencing template. Here immunoSEQ multiplex PCR was the method, and the copy in TCRdb shows in-frame clones only, minus some. The sample contains 100,000 to 150,000 clones, approximately 60% of which appear only once. Treatment given: oral pan-JAK inhibitor, 5-10 mg twice daily. Sequences were derived from CD4+ T cells sorted from blood, sampled at week 4, from a patient treated with tofacitinib. Receptor source: a human donor with alopecia areata.

This rearrangement joins TRBV30 to TRBJ1-2; 9 bases are a match to TRBD1. Germline V CDR1 and CDR2: GTSNPN, SVGIG (reference sequence). The CDR3 sequence is 15 residues long. Losses at the gene ends were 0 bases for V and 8 bases for J; bases not matched to a gene: 10. The CDR3 DNA reads TGTGCCTGGAGTGTAACGCGGGGACAGGGAGGCGGCTACACCTTC. The encoded protein is CAWSVTRGQGGGYTF.

The V gene is TRBV5-1, the J gene TRBJ2-3; 8 bases align to TRBD1. From germline, CDR1 is SGHRS and CDR2 YFSETQ. V was pared by 1 base and J by 3 bases, with 4 bases of the junction left unmatched. The CDR3 length is 15 residues. The CDR3 DNA reads TGCGCCAGCAGCTTGTTACAGGGGGTTACAGATACGCAGTATTTT. This encodes CASSLLQGVTDTQYF.

V usage is TRBV7-2 and J usage is TRBJ1-2; D unclear. Trimming left V 5 bases short and J 0 bases short, with 13 bases between. Germline CDR1 SGHTA, CDR2 FQGNSA. This CDR3 spans 15 amino acids. In DNA form, the CDR3 reads TGTGCCAGCAGCGAAATGGCAACTCCTAACTATGGCTACACCTTC. It codes for CASSEMATPNYGYTF.

In this sample, this clone turned up a few times. V and J are TRBV4-1 and TRBJ1-1; the D is unclear. The CDR3 runs 13 residues. Germline V gene lookup returns CDR1 MGHRA and CDR2 YSYEKL. The V end lost 1 base, the J end lost 1 base, and 4 bases lay between the germline ends. The CDR3, as DNA: TGCGCCAGCAGCCAAGGGGGGAACACTGAAGCTTTCTTT. It encodes CASSQGGNTEAFF.

The chain combines TRBV30 with TRBJ2-7; 9 bases map to TRBD1. Germline V gene data show CDR1 as GTSNPN and CDR2 as SVGIG (reference sequence). The CDR3 spans 15 residues. V shed 5 bases and J 1 base; nucleotides not matched to a gene: 9. The CDR3 protein is CAWVSDRGGSYEQYF. The DNA of the CDR3 is TGTGCCTGGGTCAGCGACAGGGGGGGATCCTACGAGCAGTACTTC.

V and J are TRBV5-6 and TRBJ2-2, with D possibly called TRBD1 or TRBD2 (5 bases each). This CDR3 is 14 amino acids long. The germline gives CDR1 SGHDT, CDR2 YYEEEE. V was pared by 3 bases and J by 5 bases, with 11 bases between. CDR3 sequence reads: CASSSMRGTGELFF. The CDR3 nucleotides are TGTGCCAGCAGCTCAATGAGGGGAACCGGGGAGCTGTTTTTT.

The CDR3: CASSRQDEQFF. The CDR3 DNA follows: TGTGCCAGCAGCCGTCAGGATGAGCAGTTCTTC. The chain carries TRBV7-2 and TRBJ2-1; D gene ambiguous. Between the trimmed V and J ends, which lost 5 bases and 8 bases, there was a span of 7 bases. The germline gives CDR1 SGHTA, CDR2 FQGNSA. This CDR3 contains 11 residues.

In this sample, this clone turned up once. The genes are TRBV5-1 and TRBJ1-2; D call uncertain. Germline loops: CDR1 SGHRS, CDR2 YFSETQ. V lost 1 base and J lost 0, with 10 bases in between. This CDR3 spans 15 amino acids. This CDR3 reads CASSLFRTANYGYTF. The CDR3 bases are TGCGCCAGCAGCTTGTTCCGGACCGCTAACTATGGCTACACCTTC.

This chain connects TRBV30 to TRBJ2-3; 13 positions agree with TRBD2. The J segment lost 4 bases and the V segment lost 8 bases, leaving 6 bases of the junction unmatched. CDR3 length equals 14 residues. Germline values: CDR1 GTSNPN, CDR2 SVGIG (reference sequence). In nucleotides, the CDR3 is TGTGCCGGACGGACTAGCGGGAGCTCAGATACGCAGTATTTT. It yields the protein CAGRTSGSSDTQYF.

This clone was seen more than once but under ten times. This rearrangement joins TRBV9 to TRBJ1-2; D is uncertain. With 2 bases removed from V and 6 bases from J, the gap between germline ends came to 17 bases. CDR3 size: 15 residues. Germline CDR1 and CDR2: SGDLS and YYNGEE. The CDR3: CASSVTVGLNDGYTF. CDR3 nucleotides: TGTGCCAGCAGCGTCACGGTAGGGCTGAATGATGGCTACACCTTC. Supplemented by reference TRBV9 and TRBJ1-2, the full variable domain reads DSGVTQTPKHLITATGQRVTLRCSPRSGDLSVYWYQQSLDQGLQFLIQYYNGEERAKGNILERFSAQQFPDLHSELNLSSLELGDSALYFCASSVTVGLNDGYTFGSGTRLTVV.

CDR3 amino acids: CASSVGNSQETQYF. CDR3 bases: TGTGCCAGCAGCGTAGGTAATAGCCAAGAGACCCAGTACTTC. The rearrangement joins TRBV9 to TRBJ2-5; D gene unclear. V lost 0 bases and J lost 1, with 7 bases in between. CDR1 is SGDLS and CDR2 is YYNGEE in the germline V gene. The CDR3 has 14 amino acids. Drawing the rest from reference TRBV9 and TRBJ2-5, the complete variable domain is DSGVTQTPKHLITATGQRVTLRCSPRSGDLSVYWYQQSLDQGLQFLIQYYNGEERAKGNILERFSAQQFPDLHSELNLSSLELGDSALYFCASSVGNSQETQYFGPGTRLLVL.

This clone came up a few times. In nucleotides, the CDR3 is TGTGCCAGCTCACCACAAGCAGCCCCCTCCTACGAGCAGTACTTC. It specifies CASSPQAAPSYEQYF. The chain is built from TRBV18 and TRBJ2-7, with D hard to call. Germline CDR1 KGHSH, CDR2 LQKENI. There are 15 residues in the CDR3. Trimming removed 1 base from V and 0 bases from J, with 10 bases in between. The full variable domain, completed using reference TRBV18 and TRBJ2-7, is NAGVMQNPRHLVRRRGQEARLRCSPMKGHSHVYWYRQLPEEGLKFMVYLQKENIIDESGMPKERFSAEFPKEGPSILRIQQVVRGDSAAYFCASSPQAAPSYEQYFGPGTRLTVT.

This sequence joins TRBV18 and TRBJ2-7; 11 bases agree with TRBD2. This CDR3 comprises 15 residues. Germline V gene sequence: CDR1 KGHSH, CDR2 LQKENI. V shed 4 bases, J shed 1 base, and the junction held 3 bases outside the gene matches. The CDR3 protein is CASSLAGGGSYEQYF. The CDR3 nucleotides are TGTGCCAGCTCACTAGCGGGAGGGGGTTCCTACGAGCAGTACTTC. The entire variable domain, with the rest obtained from reference TRBV18 and TRBJ2-7, is as follows: NAGVMQNPRHLVRRRGQEARLRCSPMKGHSHVYWYRQLPEEGLKFMVYLQKENIIDESGMPKERFSAEFPKEGPSILRIQQVVRGDSAAYFCASSLAGGGSYEQYFGPGTRLTVT.

V gene TRBV6-6 combines with J gene TRBJ2-5, with 10 nucleotides matching TRBD1. V trimming: 6 bases; J trimming: 5 bases; junction bases outside the gene matches: 12. The CDR3 has 16 amino acids. Germline CDR1 reads MNHNY; CDR2 reads SVGAGI (reference sequence). The CDR3 sequence is CASRTGGYTSYETQYF. The CDR3 DNA reads as TGTGCCAGCAGGACAGGGGGCTACACGTCTTACGAGACCCAGTACTTC.

A few counts support this clone. The V and J genes are TRBV4-2 and TRBJ2-4, with D perhaps matching TRBD2 (5 bases). The V end was cut by 0 bases, the J end by 8 bases, with 8 bases between. There are 13 residues in the CDR3. CDR1 is LGHNA, CDR2 YNFKEQ, per germline. CDR3 residues: CASSQDRRDIQYF. The CDR3 region has the DNA TGTGCCAGCAGCCAAGATCGGCGGGACATTCAGTACTTC.